This T cell receptor (beta chain) was sequenced for a study of blood T cells in healthy people across ages. About this clonotype itself: One base away lies a much larger clone, so this may be a sequencing read error.

The sample providers were healthy Caucasian people from Russia, aged about 6 to 100. Alongside a J-beta primer mix, a sample-barcoded 5' primer served in a second PCR lasting about 7 to 11 cycles. TCRdb recomputed calls from the 5' RACE reads with MiXCR, one row per CDR3 protein. Altogether about 780,000 distinct CDR3 sequences are present, around 45% being singletons, with the ten largest covering 15% to 20%. The length of the CDR3 is 14 residues. From germline, CDR1 is SQVTM and CDR2 ANQGSEA. The chain combines TRBV29-1 with TRBJ2-3; 12 bases fit TRBD2. Sequenced: blood. The receptor was isolated from a man older than 75 in good health. This chain's CDR3 is CSVEASGRALTQYF. As DNA, the CDR3 is TGCAGCGTGGAAGCTAGCGGGAGGGCCTTGACGCAGTATTTT.